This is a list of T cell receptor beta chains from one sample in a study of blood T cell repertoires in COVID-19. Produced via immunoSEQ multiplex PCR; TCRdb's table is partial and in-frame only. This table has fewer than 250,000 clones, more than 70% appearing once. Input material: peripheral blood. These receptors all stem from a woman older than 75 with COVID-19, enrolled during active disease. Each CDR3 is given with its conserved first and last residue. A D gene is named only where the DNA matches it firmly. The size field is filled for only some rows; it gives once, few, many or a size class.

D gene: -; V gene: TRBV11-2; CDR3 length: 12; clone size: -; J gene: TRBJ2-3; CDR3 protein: CASSLGQSPQYF; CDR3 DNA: TGTGCCAGCAGCTTAGGCCAAAGCCCTCAGTATTTT
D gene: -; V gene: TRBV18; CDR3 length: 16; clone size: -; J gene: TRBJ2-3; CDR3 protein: CASSPASGTSTDTQYF; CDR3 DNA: TGTGCCAGCTCACCGGCTTCTGGGACTAGCACAGATACGCAGTATTTT
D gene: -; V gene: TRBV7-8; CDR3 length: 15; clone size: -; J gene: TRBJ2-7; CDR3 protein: CASSLLLGPSYEQYF; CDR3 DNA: TGTGCCAGCAGCCTTTTACTGGGCCCTTCCTACGAGCAGTACTTC
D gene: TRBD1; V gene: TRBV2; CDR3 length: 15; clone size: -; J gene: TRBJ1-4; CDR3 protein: CASSPRTGQNEKLFF; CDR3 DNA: TGTGCCAGCAGTCCCAGGACAGGACAGAATGAAAAACTGTTTTTT
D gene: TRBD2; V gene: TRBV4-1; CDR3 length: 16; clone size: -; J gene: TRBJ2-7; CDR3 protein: CASSQDVAGGSYEQYF; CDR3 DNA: TGCGCCAGCAGCCAAGATGTAGCGGGGGGCTCCTACGAGCAGTACTTC
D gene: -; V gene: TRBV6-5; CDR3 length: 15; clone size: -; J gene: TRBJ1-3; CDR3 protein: CASSGRGFPGNTIYF; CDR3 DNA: TGTGCCAGCAGCGGGAGGGGATTTCCTGGAAACACCATATATTTT
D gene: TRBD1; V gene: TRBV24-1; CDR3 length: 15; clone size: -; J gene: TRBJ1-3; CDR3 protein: CATSDRAPPGNTIYF; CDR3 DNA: TGTGCCACCAGCGACAGGGCTCCTCCGGGAAACACCATATATTTT
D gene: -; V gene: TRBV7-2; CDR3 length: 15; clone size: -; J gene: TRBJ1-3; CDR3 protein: CASSLEGQRGNTIYF; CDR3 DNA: TGTGCCAGCAGCTTAGAGGGACAAAGGGGAAACACCATATATTTT
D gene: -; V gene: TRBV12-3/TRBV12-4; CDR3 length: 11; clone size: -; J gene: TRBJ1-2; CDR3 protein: CASSFRYGYTF; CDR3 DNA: TGTGCCAGCAGTTTCCGCTATGGCTACACCTTC
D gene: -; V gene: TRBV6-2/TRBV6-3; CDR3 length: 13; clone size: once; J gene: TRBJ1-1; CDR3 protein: CASSYSEQTEAFF; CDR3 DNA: TGTGCCAGCAGTTACTCGGAACAGACTGAAGCTTTCTTT
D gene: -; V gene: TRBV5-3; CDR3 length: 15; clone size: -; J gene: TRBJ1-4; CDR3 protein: CARSLGYRDAEKLFF; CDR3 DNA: TGTGCCAGAAGCTTGGGGTACAGGGACGCGGAAAAACTGTTTTTT
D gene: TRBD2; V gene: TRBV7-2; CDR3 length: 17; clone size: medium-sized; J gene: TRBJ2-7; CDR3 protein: CASSQTVRGGGDFEQYF; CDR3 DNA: TGTGCCAGCAGCCAAACCGTGAGGGGCGGGGGAGACTTTGAGCAGTACTTC
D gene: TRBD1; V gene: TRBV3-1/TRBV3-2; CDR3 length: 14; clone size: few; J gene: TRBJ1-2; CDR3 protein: CASSQVGQNYGYTF; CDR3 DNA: TGTGCCAGCAGCCAAGTGGGACAGAACTATGGCTACACCTTC
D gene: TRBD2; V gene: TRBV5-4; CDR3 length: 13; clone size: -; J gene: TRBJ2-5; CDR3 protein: CATSGGTQETQYF; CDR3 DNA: TGTGCCACTAGCGGGGGGACCCAAGAGACCCAGTACTTC
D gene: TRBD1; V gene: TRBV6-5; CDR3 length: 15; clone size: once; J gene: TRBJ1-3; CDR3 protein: CASSVRQGFGNTIYF; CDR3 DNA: TGTGCCAGCAGCGTGAGACAGGGCTTTGGAAACACCATATATTTT
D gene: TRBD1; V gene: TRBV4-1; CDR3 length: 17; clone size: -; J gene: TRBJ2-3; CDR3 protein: CASSQGLGGPSTDTQYF; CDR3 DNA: TGCGCCAGCAGCCAAGGGTTAGGGGGCCCTAGCACAGATACGCAGTATTTT
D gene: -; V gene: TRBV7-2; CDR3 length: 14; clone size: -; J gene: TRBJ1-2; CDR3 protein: CASSSGAERYGYTF; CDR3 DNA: TGTGCCAGCAGTTCAGGTGCCGAACGCTATGGCTACACCTTC
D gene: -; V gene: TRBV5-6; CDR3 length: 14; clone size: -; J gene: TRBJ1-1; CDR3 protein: CASSLEGRLTEAFF; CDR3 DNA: TGTGCCAGCAGCTTGGAGGGGAGGTTAACTGAAGCTTTCTTT
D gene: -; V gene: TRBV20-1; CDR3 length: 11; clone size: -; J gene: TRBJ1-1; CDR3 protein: CSAPQTVRAFF; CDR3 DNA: TGCAGTGCCCCTCAGACAGTGAGAGCTTTCTTT
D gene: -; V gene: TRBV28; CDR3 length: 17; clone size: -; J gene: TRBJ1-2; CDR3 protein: CASSPPRGRPGNYGYTF; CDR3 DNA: TGTGCCAGCAGTCCACCAAGAGGAAGGCCAGGGAACTATGGCTACACCTTC
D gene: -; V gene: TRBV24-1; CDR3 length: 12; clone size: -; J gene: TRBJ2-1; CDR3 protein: CATAEGLGEQFF; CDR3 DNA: TGTGCCACCGCCGAGGGTCTAGGGGAGCAGTTCTTC
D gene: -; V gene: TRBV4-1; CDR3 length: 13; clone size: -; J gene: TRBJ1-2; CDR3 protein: CASSAGLNYGYTF; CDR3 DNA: TGCGCCAGCAGCGCGGGGTTGAACTATGGCTACACCTTC
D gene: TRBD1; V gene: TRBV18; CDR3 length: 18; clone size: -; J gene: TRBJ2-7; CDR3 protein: CASSPPSRPGQAFYEQYF; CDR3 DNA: TGTGCCAGCTCACCACCCTCAAGGCCGGGACAGGCTTTCTACGAGCAGTACTTC
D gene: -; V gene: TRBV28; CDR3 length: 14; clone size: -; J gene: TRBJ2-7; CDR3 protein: CASIGTLGAYEQYF; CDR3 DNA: TGTGCCAGCATCGGCACTTTAGGAGCCTACGAGCAGTACTTC
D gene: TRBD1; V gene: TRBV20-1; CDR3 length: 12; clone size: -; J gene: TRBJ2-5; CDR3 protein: CSASTGGETQYF; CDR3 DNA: TGCAGTGCTAGTACAGGGGGAGAGACCCAGTACTTC
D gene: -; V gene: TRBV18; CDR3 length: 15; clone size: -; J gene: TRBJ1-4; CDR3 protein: CASSAIPGSDEKLFF; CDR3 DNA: TGTGCCAGCTCGGCGATTCCAGGATCGGATGAAAAACTGTTTTTT
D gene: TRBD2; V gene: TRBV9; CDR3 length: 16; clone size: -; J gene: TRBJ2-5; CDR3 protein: CASSPGVAGGPETQYF; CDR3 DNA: TGTGCCAGCAGCCCAGGAGTAGCGGGGGGGCCCGAGACCCAGTACTTC
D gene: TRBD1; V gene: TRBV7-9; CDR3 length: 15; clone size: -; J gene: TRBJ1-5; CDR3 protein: CASSLGDSLNQPQHF; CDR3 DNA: TGTGCCAGCAGCTTGGGGGACAGCCTCAATCAGCCCCAGCATTTT
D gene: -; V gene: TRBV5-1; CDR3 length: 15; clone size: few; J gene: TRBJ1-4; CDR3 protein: CASSTSSRADEKLFF; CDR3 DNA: TGCGCCAGCAGCACGAGTTCCAGGGCAGATGAAAAACTGTTTTTT
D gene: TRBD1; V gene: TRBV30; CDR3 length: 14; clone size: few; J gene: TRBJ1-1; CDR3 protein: CAWSVGQGVTEAFF; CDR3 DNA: TGTGCCTGGAGTGTAGGACAGGGAGTCACTGAAGCTTTCTTT
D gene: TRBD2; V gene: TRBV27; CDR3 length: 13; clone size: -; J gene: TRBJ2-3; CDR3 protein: CAIRDYTTDTQYF; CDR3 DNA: TGTGCCATCCGGGACTACACCACAGATACGCAGTATTTT
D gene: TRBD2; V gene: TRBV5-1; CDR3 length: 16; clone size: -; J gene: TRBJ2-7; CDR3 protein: CASSLEERGGLYEQYF; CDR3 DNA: TGCGCCAGCAGCTTGGAGGAGCGGGGAGGACTCTACGAGCAGTACTTC
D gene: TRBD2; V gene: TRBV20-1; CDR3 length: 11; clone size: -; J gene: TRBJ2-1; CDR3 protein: CSAQELAEQFF; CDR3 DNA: TGCAGTGCTCAAGAACTAGCGGAGCAGTTCTTC
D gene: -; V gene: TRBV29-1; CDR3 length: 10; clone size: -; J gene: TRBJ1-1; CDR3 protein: CSVRNTEAFF; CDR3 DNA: TGCAGCGTCCGGAACACTGAAGCTTTCTTT
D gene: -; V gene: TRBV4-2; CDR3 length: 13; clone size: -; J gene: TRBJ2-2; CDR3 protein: CASRDTYTGELFF; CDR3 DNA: TGTGCCAGCCGGGACACATACACCGGGGAGCTGTTTTTT
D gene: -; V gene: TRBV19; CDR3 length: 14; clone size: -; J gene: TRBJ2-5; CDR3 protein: CASSIDLRQETQYF; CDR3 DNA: TGTGCCAGTAGTATAGATCTTCGCCAAGAGACCCAGTACTTC
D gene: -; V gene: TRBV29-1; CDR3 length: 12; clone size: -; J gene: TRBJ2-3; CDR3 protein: CSVGGSTDTQYF; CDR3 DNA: TGCAGCGTTGGAGGTTCCACAGATACGCAGTATTTT
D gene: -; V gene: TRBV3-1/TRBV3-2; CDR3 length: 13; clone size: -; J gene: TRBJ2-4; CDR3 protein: CASSQDPGDIQYF; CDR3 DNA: TGTGCCAGCAGCCAAGATCCGGGAGACATTCAGTACTTC
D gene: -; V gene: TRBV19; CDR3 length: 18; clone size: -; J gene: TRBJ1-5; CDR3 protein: CASSPRAGALWTNQPQHF; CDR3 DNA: TGTGCCAGTAGTCCCCGGGCGGGGGCTCTGTGGACCAATCAGCCCCAGCATTTT
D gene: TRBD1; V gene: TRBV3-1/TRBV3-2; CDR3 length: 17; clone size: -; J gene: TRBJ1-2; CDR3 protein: CASSTNRDSKANYGYTF; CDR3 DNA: TGTGCCAGCAGCACCAACCGGGACAGCAAGGCTAACTATGGCTACACCTTC
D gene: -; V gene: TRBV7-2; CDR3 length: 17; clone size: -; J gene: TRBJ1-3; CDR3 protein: CASSLARSEYSGNTIYF; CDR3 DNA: TGTGCCAGCAGCTTAGCGCGTTCGGAGTATAGTGGAAACACCATATATTTT
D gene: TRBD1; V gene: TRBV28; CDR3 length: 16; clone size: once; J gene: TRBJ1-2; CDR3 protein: CASRTGGTTTIYGYTF; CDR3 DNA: TGTGCCAGTCGGACAGGCGGCACCACGACGATCTATGGCTACACCTTC
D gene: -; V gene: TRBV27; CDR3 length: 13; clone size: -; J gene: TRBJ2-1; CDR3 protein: CASSPMDRLQQFF; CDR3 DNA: TGTGCCAGCAGTCCCATGGACAGACTCCAGCAGTTCTTC
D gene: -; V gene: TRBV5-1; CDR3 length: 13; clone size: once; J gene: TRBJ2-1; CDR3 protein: CASSPGTHNEQFF; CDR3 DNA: TGCGCCAGCAGCCCCGGGACTCACAATGAGCAGTTCTTC
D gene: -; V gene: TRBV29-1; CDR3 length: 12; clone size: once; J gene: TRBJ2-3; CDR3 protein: CSVDQGTDTQYF; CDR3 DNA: TGCAGCGTCGACCAGGGAACAGATACGCAGTATTTT
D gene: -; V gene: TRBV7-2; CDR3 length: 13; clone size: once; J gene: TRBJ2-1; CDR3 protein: CASSRPLYNEQFF; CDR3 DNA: TGTGCCAGCAGCCGTCCCCTGTACAATGAGCAGTTCTTC
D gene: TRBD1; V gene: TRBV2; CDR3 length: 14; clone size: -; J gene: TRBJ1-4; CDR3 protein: CASSRQGAGEKLFF; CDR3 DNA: TGTGCCAGCAGCCGACAGGGGGCGGGTGAAAAACTGTTTTTT
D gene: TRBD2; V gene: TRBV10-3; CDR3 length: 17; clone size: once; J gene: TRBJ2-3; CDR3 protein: CAISESGTGGPRDTQYF; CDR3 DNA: TGTGCCATCAGTGAGTCGGGGACGGGGGGGCCGAGAGATACGCAGTATTTT
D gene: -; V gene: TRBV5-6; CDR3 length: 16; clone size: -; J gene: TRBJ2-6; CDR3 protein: CASSPWRETGANVLTF; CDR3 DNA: TGTGCCAGCAGCCCATGGCGGGAAACTGGGGCCAACGTCCTGACTTTC
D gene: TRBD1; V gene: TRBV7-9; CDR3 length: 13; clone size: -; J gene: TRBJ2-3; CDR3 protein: CASSVQGTPKSYF; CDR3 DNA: TGTGCCAGCAGCGTACAGGGGACACCTAAGTCGTATTTT
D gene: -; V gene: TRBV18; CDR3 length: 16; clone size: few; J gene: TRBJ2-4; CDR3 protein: CASSDLNRDAKNIQYF; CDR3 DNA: TGTGCCAGCTCAGATCTGAACAGGGATGCCAAAAACATTCAGTACTTC
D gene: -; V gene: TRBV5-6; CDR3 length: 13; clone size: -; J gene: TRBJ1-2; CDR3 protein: CASSLTATYGYTF; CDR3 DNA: TGTGCCAGCAGCCTGACAGCGACCTATGGCTACACCTTC
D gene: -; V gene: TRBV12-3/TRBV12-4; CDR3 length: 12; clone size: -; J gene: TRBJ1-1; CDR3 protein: CASSRQYTEAFF; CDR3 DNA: TGTGCCAGCAGTCGACAGTACACTGAAGCTTTCTTT
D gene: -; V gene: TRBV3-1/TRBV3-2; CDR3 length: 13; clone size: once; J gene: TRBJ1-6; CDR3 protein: CASSRKLSSPLHF; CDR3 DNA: TGTGCCAGCAGCCGAAAGCTAAGTTCACCCCTCCACTTT
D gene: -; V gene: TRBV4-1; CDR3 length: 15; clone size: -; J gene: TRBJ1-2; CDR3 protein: CASSQSGGVVRSYTF; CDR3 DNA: TGCGCCAGCAGCCAGAGCGGGGGGGTCGTTAGGAGCTACACCTTC
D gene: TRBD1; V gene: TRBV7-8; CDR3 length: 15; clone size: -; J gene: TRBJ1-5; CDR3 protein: CASSGGQGVNQPQHF; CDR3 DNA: TGTGCCAGCAGCGGGGGACAGGGGGTCAATCAGCCCCAGCATTTT
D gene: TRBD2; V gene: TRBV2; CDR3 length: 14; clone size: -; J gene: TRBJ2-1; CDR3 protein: CASSHGGLAIEQFF; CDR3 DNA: TGTGCCAGCAGCCATGGGGGACTAGCAATTGAGCAGTTCTTC
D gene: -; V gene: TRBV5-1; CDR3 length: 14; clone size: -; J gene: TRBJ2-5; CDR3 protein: CASSPPPGQETQYF; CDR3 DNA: TGCGCCAGCAGCCCCCCCCCGGGTCAGGAGACCCAGTACTTC